This TCR beta chain was observed in a study of cytomegalovirus exposure and HLA in healthy donors. Study results and caveats: There were some V segments, including TRBV6-2 and TRBV6-3, excluded as indistinguishable.

In regard to this clone: Its antigen is unidentified.

This CDR3 has 14 residues. Germline values: CDR1 SNHLY, CDR2 FYNNEI. The V and J ends lost 1 base and 7 bases respectively, with 13 bases between them. In the PCR, 60 Vbeta and 13 Jbeta primers were used. The table came from immunoSEQ multiplex PCR; TCRdb's copy has only in-frame clones and leaves some out. Altogether approximately 150,000 clones are present, around 75% being singletons, with the ten largest covering about 2.3%. Input material: PBMCs. The V call is TRBV2, the J call TRBJ1-2, with D uncertain. The sequence came from a female donor in good health and CMV-seronegative. CDR3 residues: CASSEDTTIGGYTF. The CDR3 DNA reads as TGTGCCAGCAGTGAAGATACGACAATAGGTGGCTACACCTTC.